This is a list of T cell receptor beta chains from one sample in a study of T cells in Graves' hyperthyroidism and ophthalmopathy. TCRdb independently ran MiXCR on the multiplex PCR reads; one entry per CDR3 protein. The table lists approximately 330,000 distinct CDR3 sequences, approximately 15% of them singletons, with approximately 35% in the top ten. Material for sequencing was blood. The receptors shown here come from a woman aged 40 to 49 with Graves' ophthalmopathy. CDR3s include the opening cysteine and the closing phenylalanine or tryptophan. The D gene is left open where the match is weak. The listing skips clone size in some rows; elsewhere it reads once, few, many or a size class.

d_call,clone_size,v_call,j_call,cdr3_nt,cdr3_aa
-,few,TRBV5-4,TRBJ2-1,TGTGCCAGCAGCCCCGCCGACAGGAGCTCCTACAATGAGCAGTTCTTC,CASSPADRSSYNEQFF
TRBD1,few,TRBV5-5,TRBJ1-4,TGTGCCAGCAGCTCATTCCCGGGACAGGGGACCGAAAAACTGTTTTTT,CASSSFPGQGTEKLFF
-,many,TRBV6-2/TRBV6-3,TRBJ2-1,TGTGCCAGCAGCCGGGACTACAATGAGCAGTTCTTC,CASSRDYNEQFF
TRBD1,few,TRBV2,TRBJ2-4,TGTGCCGGCAGTAGGACAGGGGCTGGCAAAAACATTCAGTACTTC,CAGSRTGAGKNIQYF
-,many,TRBV28,TRBJ2-1,TGTGCCAGCGGATATCTATTTCAGTTCTTC,CASGYLFQFF
-,-,TRBV20-1,TRBJ2-2,TGCAGTGCTAGCGTGGGTTTTACCGGGGAGCTGTTTTTT,CSASVGFTGELFF
-,many,TRBV6-1,TRBJ2-7,TGTGCCAGCAGAAAGGCGGGTATGAACGAGCAGTACTTC,CASRKAGMNEQYF
-,many,TRBV5-1,TRBJ2-2,TGCGCCAGCAGCTTCGACAACGCTATGGGGGAGCTGTTTTTT,CASSFDNAMGELFF
-,many,TRBV12-3/TRBV12-4,TRBJ1-5,TGTGCCAGTGGTCGTAGCAATCAGCCCCAGCATTTT,CASGRSNQPQHF
-,many,TRBV6-1,TRBJ2-1,TGTGCCAGCAGTGAAGTGCCAGGGAATGGTGAGCAGTTCTTC,CASSEVPGNGEQFF
-,few,TRBV10-2,TRBJ1-5,TGCGCCAGCAGTGATCCAGGGAAGGGCAATCAGCCCCAGCATTTT,CASSDPGKGNQPQHF
TRBD2,many,TRBV20-1,TRBJ2-1,TGCAGTGCTAGAGATCTAGGAGGCGGGAGAGTCGTCTCCTACAATGAGCAGTTCTTC,CSARDLGGGRVVSYNEQFF
-,many,TRBV18,TRBJ1-5,TGTGCCAGCTCACCAGGGGGAGGCAATCAGCCCCAGCATTTT,CASSPGGGNQPQHF
-,-,TRBV12-3/TRBV12-4,TRBJ1-1,TGTGCCAGCAGTTTAGAAGGGATGGGCACTGAAGCTTTCTTT,CASSLEGMGTEAFF
-,many,TRBV12-3/TRBV12-4,TRBJ1-4,TGTGCCAGCAGTTTAATTCCTGAAAAACTGTTTTTT,CASSLIPEKLFF
-,many,TRBV11-2,TRBJ2-3,TGTGCCAGCAGCTTAGGTTTCCAGCCTAGCACAGATACGCAGTATTTT,CASSLGFQPSTDTQYF
-,once,TRBV29-1,TRBJ2-7,TGCAGCGTTGAAGAAGGGAACGCGCAGTACTTC,CSVEEGNAQYF
-,-,TRBV7-9,TRBJ2-3,TGTGCCAGCAGTCTTAAATTGCAGGGCTTAGGGGATACGCAGTATTTT,CASSLKLQGLGDTQYF
TRBD1,many,TRBV6-1,TRBJ2-5,TGTGCCAGCAGCCTTACAGGGGTGGGATCAGAGACCCAGTACTTC,CASSLTGVGSETQYF
TRBD1,few,TRBV6-2/TRBV6-3,TRBJ1-2,TGTGCCAGCAGTTACGTCGGGACAGGGGGCAATGGCTACACCTTC,CASSYVGTGGNGYTF
-,many,TRBV6-1,TRBJ2-5,TGTGCCAGCAGTTCCTCCTCCCGGCAGCGGCCCGGGACCCAGTACTTC,CASSSSSRQRPGTQYF
-,few,TRBV29-1,TRBJ2-7,TGCAGCGTTGCGGGGCAGTCCTACGAGCAGTACTTC,CSVAGQSYEQYF
-,many,TRBV5-1,TRBJ2-3,TGCGCCAGCAGCTTGTGGCGTGGGGGGAGCACAGATACGCAGTATTTT,CASSLWRGGSTDTQYF
-,-,TRBV5-1,TRBJ2-5,TGCGCCAGCATCGCAGTTGAAGAGACCCAGTACTTC,CASIAVEETQYF
TRBD1,many,TRBV6-1,TRBJ2-1,TGTGCCAGCAGCTATAGGGACAGATACAATGAGCAGTTCTTC,CASSYRDRYNEQFF
TRBD1,-,TRBV13,TRBJ2-1,TGTGCCAGCAGCTCTTCCGGGACAGTCCTCCGTGGGTTATACAATGAGCAGTTCTTC,CASSSSGTVLRGLYNEQFF
-,many,TRBV6-1,TRBJ1-5,TGTGCCAGCAGTGAAACTTTTCCGGTTCAGGCCCAGCATTTT,CASSETFPVQAQHF
-,few,TRBV12-3/TRBV12-4,TRBJ1-5,TGTGCCAGCAGCCACTATGAGAGTGGCAATCAGCCCCAGCATTTT,CASSHYESGNQPQHF
-,few,TRBV29-1,TRBJ1-2,TGCAGCGCGCCGACAGGTTCTACTAACTATGGCTACACCTTC,CSAPTGSTNYGYTF
TRBD1,many,TRBV2,TRBJ1-2,TGTGCCAGCAGTGGTGCAGGGGGGAGCTATGGCTACACCTTC,CASSGAGGSYGYTF
-,many,TRBV16,TRBJ2-7,TGTGCCAGCAGCCAATTGATAGTTGGGGGTTACGAGCAGTACTTC,CASSQLIVGGYEQYF
-,-,TRBV20-1,TRBJ2-7,TGCAGTGCTAGGTACCCCCGATCCTACGAGCAGTACTTC,CSARYPRSYEQYF
TRBD1,many,TRBV2,TRBJ1-5,TGTGCCAGCAGAAACCAGGGGGCACTTGATCAGCCCCAGCATTTT,CASRNQGALDQPQHF
-,many,TRBV6-1,TRBJ1-5,TGTGCCAGCAGGAGAGGGAAGGGAGACCAGCCCCAGCATTTT,CASRRGKGDQPQHF
-,-,TRBV19,TRBJ1-2,TGTGCCAGTAGCAAGACAGGCGGGGGCTATGGCTACACCTTC,CASSKTGGGYGYTF
-,few,TRBV7-9,TRBJ2-5,TGTGCCAGCAGCTTATATGGGGGGGAGACCCAGTACTTC,CASSLYGGETQYF
TRBD1,-,TRBV20-1,TRBJ2-4,TGCAGTGCTAGCGGACAGGCCGGGGTCAAAAACATTCAGTACTTC,CSASGQAGVKNIQYF
TRBD1,-,TRBV12-3/TRBV12-4,TRBJ2-5,TGTGCCAGCAGCCGTCAACGACAGGGGCGGGAGACCCAGTACTTC,CASSRQRQGRETQYF
TRBD1,-,TRBV4-1,TRBJ2-7,TGCGCCAGCAGCCAAGATCCGACGACAGGGAGCTCCTACGAGCAGTACTTC,CASSQDPTTGSSYEQYF
TRBD2,many,TRBV3-1,TRBJ2-3,TGTGCCAGCAGTCCACGACCCGGACTAGCGGGAGCCACAGATACGCAGTATTTT,CASSPRPGLAGATDTQYF
-,many,TRBV6-1,TRBJ2-7,TGTGCCAGCAAGCGCTCAGCGAGCTCCTACGAGCAGTACTTC,CASKRSASSYEQYF
-,-,TRBV9,TRBJ2-1,TGTGCCAGCAGCGTAGGGGTTTGGGACTCCAATGAGCAGTTCTTC,CASSVGVWDSNEQFF
-,many,TRBV20-1,TRBJ2-1,TGCAGTTCAGAAGGGGAGTCAGTAGTCTACAATGAGCAGTTCTTC,CSSEGESVVYNEQFF
-,many,TRBV28,TRBJ2-7,TGTGCCAGCAGCAGACAGGTTTACGAGCAGTACTTC,CASSRQVYEQYF
TRBD1,-,TRBV27,TRBJ1-6,TGTGCCAGCAGCGTCGGACAGGGCCTCGATTCACCCCTCCACTTT,CASSVGQGLDSPLHF
TRBD1,-,TRBV7-9,TRBJ1-2,TGTGCCAGCAGCTTACCGACAGGGATATACTATGGCTACACCTTC,CASSLPTGIYYGYTF